This T cell receptor (beta chain) was identified during a study of T cells in localized non-small cell lung cancer. The count of this clone is one. What it recognizes is unknown. This CDR3 spans 15 amino acids. With 1 base clipped from V and 5 bases from J, the junction kept 4 bases outside the gene matches. Germline V gene sequence: CDR1 SGHNT, CDR2 YENEEA. Study-level results: Higher blood T cell density tracked longer overall survival. Uninvolved adjacent lung had higher T cell clonality than tumor and all other tissues.

The protocol was immunoSEQ multiplex PCR, while the TCRdb copy is restricted to in-frame clones and leaves out a portion. The top ten hold less than 20% of the sample, which has about 11,000 clones, roughly four fifths seen once. This sequence originates from a female donor aged 60 or older with stage II lung adenocarcinoma. The chain uses TRBV11-3 and TRBJ2-5, with 10 positions matching TRBD2. The sequences come from peripheral blood mononuclear cells, collected before any cancer treatment. CDR3 DNA sequence: TGTGCCAGCAGCTTAGGAGCGGGAGGGGGTGAGACCCAGTACTTC. It is translated as CASSLGAGGGETQYF.